This T cell receptor (beta chain) comes out of a study of blood T cell repertoires in COVID-19. The CDR3 covers 14 residues. In germline, CDR1 is SGHVS, CDR2 FQNEAQ. The junction had 9 bases not matched to a gene; V was cut back by 7 bases and J by 9 bases. The method was immunoSEQ multiplex PCR; TCRdb's version includes in-frame clones alone and lacks a portion of them. The table records more than 300,000 clones, roughly nine tenths of them present only once. People in the exposed group encountered a COVID-19 case within 2 weeks before entering the study. Sequences were obtained from PBMCs or T cells enriched from blood (not recorded which). The sequence was collected from a woman aged 40-49 years who had been exposed to COVID-19. The genes are TRBV7-8 and TRBJ2-3; 11 nucleotides agree with TRBD2. CDR3 in DNA: TGTGCCAGCACCTCACTAGCGGGGGCCCTCACGCAGTATTTT. Its translation: CASTSLAGALTQYF.